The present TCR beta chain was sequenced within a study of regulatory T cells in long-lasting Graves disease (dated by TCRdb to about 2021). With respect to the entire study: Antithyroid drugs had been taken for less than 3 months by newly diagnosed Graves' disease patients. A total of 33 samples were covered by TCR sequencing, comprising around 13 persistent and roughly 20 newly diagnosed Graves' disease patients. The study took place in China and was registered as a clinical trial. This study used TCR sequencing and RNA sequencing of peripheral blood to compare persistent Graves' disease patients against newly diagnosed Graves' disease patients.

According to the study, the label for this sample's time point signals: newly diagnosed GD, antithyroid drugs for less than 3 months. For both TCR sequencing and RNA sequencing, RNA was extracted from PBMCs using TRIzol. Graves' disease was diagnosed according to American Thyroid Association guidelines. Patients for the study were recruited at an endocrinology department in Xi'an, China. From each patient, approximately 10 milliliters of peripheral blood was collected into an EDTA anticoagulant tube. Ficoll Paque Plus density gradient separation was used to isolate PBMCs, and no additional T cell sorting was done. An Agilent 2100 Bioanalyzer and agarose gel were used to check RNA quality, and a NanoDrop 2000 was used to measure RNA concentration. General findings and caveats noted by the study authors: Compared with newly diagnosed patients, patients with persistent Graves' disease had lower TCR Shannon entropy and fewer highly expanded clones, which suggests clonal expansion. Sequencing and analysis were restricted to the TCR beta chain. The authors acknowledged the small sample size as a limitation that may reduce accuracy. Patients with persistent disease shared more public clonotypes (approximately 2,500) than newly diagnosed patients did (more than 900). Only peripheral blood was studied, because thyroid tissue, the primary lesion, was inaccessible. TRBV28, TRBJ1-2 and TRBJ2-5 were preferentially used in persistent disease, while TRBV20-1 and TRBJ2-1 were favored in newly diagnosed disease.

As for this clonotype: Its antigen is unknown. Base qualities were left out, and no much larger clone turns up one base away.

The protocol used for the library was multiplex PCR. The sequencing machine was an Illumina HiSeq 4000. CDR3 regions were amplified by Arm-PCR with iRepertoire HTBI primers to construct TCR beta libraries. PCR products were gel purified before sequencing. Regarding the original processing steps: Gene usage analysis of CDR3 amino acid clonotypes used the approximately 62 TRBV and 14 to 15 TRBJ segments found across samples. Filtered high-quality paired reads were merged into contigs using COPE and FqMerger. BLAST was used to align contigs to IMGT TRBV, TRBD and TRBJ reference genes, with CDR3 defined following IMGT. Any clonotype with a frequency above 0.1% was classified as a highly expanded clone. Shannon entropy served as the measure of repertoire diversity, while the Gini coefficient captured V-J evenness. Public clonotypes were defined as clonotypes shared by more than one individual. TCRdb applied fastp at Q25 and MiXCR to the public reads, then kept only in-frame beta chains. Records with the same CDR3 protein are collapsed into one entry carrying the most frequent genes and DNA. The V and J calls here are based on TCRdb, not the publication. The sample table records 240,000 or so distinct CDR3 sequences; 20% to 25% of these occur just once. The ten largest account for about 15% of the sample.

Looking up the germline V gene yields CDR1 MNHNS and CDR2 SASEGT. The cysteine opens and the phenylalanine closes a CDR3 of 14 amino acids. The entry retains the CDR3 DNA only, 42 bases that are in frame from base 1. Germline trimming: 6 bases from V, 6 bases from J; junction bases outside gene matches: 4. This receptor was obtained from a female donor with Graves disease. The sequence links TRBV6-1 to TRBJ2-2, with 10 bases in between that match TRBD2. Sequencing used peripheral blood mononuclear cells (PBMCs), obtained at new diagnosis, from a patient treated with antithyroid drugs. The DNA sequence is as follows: TGTGCCAGCAGCCGAGCGGGAGGGGCCGGGGAGCTGTTTTTT. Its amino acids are CASSRAGGAGELFF.